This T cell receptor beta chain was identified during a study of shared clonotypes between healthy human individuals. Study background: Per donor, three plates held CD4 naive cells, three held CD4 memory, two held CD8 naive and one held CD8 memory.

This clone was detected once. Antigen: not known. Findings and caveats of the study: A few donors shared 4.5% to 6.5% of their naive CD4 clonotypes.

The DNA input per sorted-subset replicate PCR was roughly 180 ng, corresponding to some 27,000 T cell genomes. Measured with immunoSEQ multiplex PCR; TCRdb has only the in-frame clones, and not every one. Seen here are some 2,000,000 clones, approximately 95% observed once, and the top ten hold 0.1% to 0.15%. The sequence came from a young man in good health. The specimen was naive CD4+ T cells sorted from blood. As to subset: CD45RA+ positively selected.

In DNA form, the CDR3 reads TGTGCCAGCAGCTTAGAAGGGAGGCCCCAAGAGACCCAGTACTTC. Translated: CASSLEGRPQETQYF. This chain connects TRBV11-2 to TRBJ2-5; perhaps TRBD2 as D (6 bases). CDR3 length: 15 amino acids. The V and J ends lost 0 bases and 1 base respectively, with 9 bases between them. The germline gives CDR1 SGHAT, CDR2 FQNNGV.